This T cell receptor beta chain is from a study of CD8+CD57+ T cells in acquired aplastic anemia. Study results and limitations: Significance was not reached for CD8+ Simpson's diversity between patients and controls.

Using genomic DNA as the template, TCR beta VDJ and CDR3 profiling was carried out. Using its own MiXCR run on the reads, TCRdb lists one record per CDR3 protein. The sample lists a few hundred thousand distinct CDR3 sequences; around 82% were seen once. All patients picked for sequencing had shown, by flow cytometry, an expansion of CD8+CD57+ cells. Comments on this clonotype: Its specificity is unknown.

The sequenced sample was sorted CD4+, CD8+, or CD8+CD57+ T cells (not recorded which) from PBMCs. This clonotype was obtained from a human donor with aplastic anemia.

The CDR3: CASSYGGHTEAFF. As DNA, the CDR3 is TGTGCCAGCAGTTACGGGGGCCACACTGAAGCTTTCTTT. The chain joins TRBV6-5 to TRBJ1-1; a weak D match, TRBD1 (6 bases). The germline V gene encodes CDR1 MNHEY and CDR2 SVGAGI. This CDR3 has 13 amino acids. The V and J ends lost 2 bases and 3 bases respectively, with 7 bases between them.